Following are 13 T cell receptor beta chains from one sample sequenced in a study of blood T cell repertoires in COVID-19. Produced via immunoSEQ multiplex PCR; TCRdb's table is partial and in-frame only. The sample includes fewer than 250,000 clones, approximately 87% of them seen just once. The sample comprised peripheral blood. These receptors were collected from a woman aged 65 to 85 with acute or convalescent COVID-19.

V usage is TRBV14 and J usage is TRBJ1-2; maybe TRBD1 (5 bases). Per the germline V gene, CDR1 is SGHDN and CDR2 is FVKESK. CDR3 length: 15 amino acids. Trimming stripped 4 bases from V and 7 bases from J, with 19 bases between. DNA for the CDR3: TGTGCCAGCAGCCGCGGTAGGGGCCAGTACGGTGGCTACACCTTC. Its translation: CASSRGRGQYGGYTF.

The DNA for the CDR3 is TGCGCCAGCAGCCCTGGGGCGGCAGCCCTCTACAATGAGCAGTTCTTC. As protein: CASSPGAAALYNEQFF. The V gene is TRBV5-1, the J gene TRBJ2-1; a weak D match, TRBD1 (5 bases). The CDR3 spans 16 residues. Trimming pared 4 bases from V and 3 bases from J, leaving 17 bases between. The V gene's germline CDR1 is SGHRS and CDR2 YFSETQ.

This clone came up a few times. V and J are TRBV7-3 and TRBJ2-6; D may be TRBD1 (6 bases). V was clipped by 2 bases and J by 0 bases, with 23 bases between them. Germline values: CDR1 SGHTA, CDR2 FQGTGA. There are 21 residues in the CDR3. The CDR3 DNA follows: TGTGCCAGCAGCTTAGCTCCGGGACACGGAGATCGAACCTCTGGGGCCAACGTCCTGACTTTC. Residues: CASSLAPGHGDRTSGANVLTF. Filled out from reference TRBV7-3 and TRBJ2-6, the complete variable domain reads GAGVSQTPSNKVTEKGKYVELRCDPISGHTALYWYRQSLGQGPEFLIYFQGTGAADDSGLPNDRFFAVRPEGSVSTLKIQRTERGDSAVYLCASSLAPGHGDRTSGANVLTFGAGSRLTVL.

This clone has only a few counts. This chain uses TRBV3-1 (or the pseudogene TRBV3-2) with TRBJ1-6; no clear D gene. The CDR3 consists of 15 residues. The germline gives CDR1 LGHDT, CDR2 YNNKEL (reference sequence). V was shortened by 4 bases and J by 6 bases, with 13 bases between the two germline ends. This CDR3 reads CASSRQVFGNSPLHF. The CDR3, as DNA: TGTGCCAGCAGCCGTCAGGTATTCGGTAATTCACCCCTCCACTTT.

The V and J genes are TRBV10-2 and TRBJ2-3; TRBD2 agrees at 7 bases. Trimming removed 4 bases from V and 2 bases from J; junction bases left unmatched: 9. The CDR3 sequence is 16 residues long. Germline values: CDR1 WSHSY, CDR2 SAAADI. The CDR3, as DNA: TGCGCCAGCAGTGGGTCCAGCGGGGTATCCACAGATACGCAGTATTTT. Protein product: CASSGSSGVSTDTQYF.

The V and J genes are TRBV5-4 and TRBJ1-1; a weak D match, TRBD1 (6 bases). V was cut by 2 bases and J by 1 base, with 9 bases left in between. The CDR3 contains 14 residues. Germline V gene sequence: CDR1 SGHNT, CDR2 YYREEE (reference sequence). The chain's CDR3 is CASSFPQGNTEAFF. The CDR3 region has the DNA TGTGCCAGCAGCTTTCCACAGGGGAACACTGAAGCTTTCTTT.

The J gene is TRBJ2-5, the V gene TRBV2; TRBD1 matches 10 bases. Germline assignment: CDR1 SNHLY and CDR2 FYNNEI. V dropped 5 bases and J dropped 5; count of bases not matched to a gene: 14. The CDR3 has 17 amino acids. The CDR3 loop reads CASSLLHGGQGRETQYF. CDR3 DNA sequence: TGTGCCAGCAGTCTTCTTCATGGGGGACAGGGGAGGGAGACCCAGTACTTC.

The genes are TRBV5-5 and TRBJ1-1, with TRBD1 as a possible D gene (6 bases). The length of the CDR3 is 14 residues. Trimming took 2 bases from V and 2 from J, leaving 10 bases between them. CDR1 is SGHKS and CDR2 is YYEKEE in the germline V gene (reference sequence). CDR3 sequence: CASSFSQGNTEAFF. The CDR3 DNA follows: TGTGCCAGCAGCTTTTCACAGGGAAACACTGAAGCTTTCTTT.

The V call is TRBV5-1, the J call TRBJ2-7; possible D gene TRBD1, 6 bases. Germline V gene data show CDR1 as SGHRS and CDR2 as YFSETQ. The V end was cut by 2 bases, the J end by 5 bases, with 8 bases between. The CDR3 loop spans 12 amino acids. The CDR3 here is CASSFGQHEQYF. Here the CDR3 DNA reads TGCGCCAGCAGCTTCGGACAGCACGAGCAGTACTTC. Using reference TRBV5-1 and TRBJ2-7 for the parts outside the CDR3, the full variable domain is KAGVTQTPRYLIKTRGQQVTLSCSPISGHRSVSWYQQTPGQGLQFLFEYFSETQRNKGNFPGRFSGRQFSNSRSEMNVSTLELGDSALYLCASSFGQHEQYFGPGTRLTVT.

This clone occurred a few times. Other DNA sequences in the same sample also yield this CDR3. This chain joins TRBV5-4 and TRBJ1-1; D is unclear. The length of the CDR3 is 13 residues. CDR1 and CDR2 (germline): SGHNT, YYREEE (reference sequence). Trimming shortened V by 3 bases and J by 0 bases, and 6 bases separated the two germline ends. The CDR3 spells CASSSGLNTEAFF. The CDR3 coding sequence is TGTGCCAGCAGCTCCGGGTTGAACACTGAAGCTTTCTTT.

The V call is TRBV6-5, the J call TRBJ2-4, with TRBD1 matching over 9 bases. Germline V gene lookup returns CDR1 MNHEY and CDR2 SVGAGI. V trimming: 2 bases; J trimming: 5 bases; junction bases outside the gene matches: 4. There are 15 residues in the CDR3. The CDR3, as DNA: TGTGCCAGCAGTTACAGCACAGGGGGCGAAAACATTCAGTACTTC. Protein product: CASSYSTGGENIQYF.

The chain employs TRBV4-2 and TRBJ1-2; 8 bases line up with TRBD1. The germline gives CDR1 LGHNA, CDR2 YNFKEQ. There are 16 residues in the CDR3. V dropped 2 bases and J dropped 2; count of bases not matched to a gene: 7. The CDR3 DNA reads TGTGCCAGCAGCCAATCCGGACAGGGAACCAACTATGGCTACACCTTC. This codes for CASSQSGQGTNYGYTF.

The J gene is TRBJ2-2, the V gene TRBV28; D is possibly TRBD1 (6 bases). The germline V gene encodes CDR1 MDHEN and CDR2 SYDVKM. V dropped 6 bases and J dropped 0 bases, with 11 bases sitting between them. The CDR3 covers 15 residues. The DNA of the CDR3 is TGTGCCAGCAGCGGACAGTCCCCGAACACCGGGGAGCTGTTTTTT. This gives the protein CASSGQSPNTGELFF.